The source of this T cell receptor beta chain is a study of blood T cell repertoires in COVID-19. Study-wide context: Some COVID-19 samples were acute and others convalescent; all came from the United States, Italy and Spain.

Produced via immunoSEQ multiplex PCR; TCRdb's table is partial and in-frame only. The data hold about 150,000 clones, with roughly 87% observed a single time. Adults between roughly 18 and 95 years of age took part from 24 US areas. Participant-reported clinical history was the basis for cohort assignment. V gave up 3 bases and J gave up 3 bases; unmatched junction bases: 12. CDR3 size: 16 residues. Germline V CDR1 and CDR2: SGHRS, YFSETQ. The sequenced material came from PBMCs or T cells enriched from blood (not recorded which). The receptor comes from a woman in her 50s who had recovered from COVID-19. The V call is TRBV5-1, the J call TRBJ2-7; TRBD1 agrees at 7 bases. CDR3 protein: CASSYGTVLAVYEQYF. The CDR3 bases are TGCGCCAGCAGCTACGGGACAGTCTTGGCGGTCTACGAGCAGTACTTC.